The clone carrying this T cell receptor beta chain appeared once. Its antigen is currently unknown. This specimen belongs to a study of cytomegalovirus exposure and HLA in healthy donors. Study summary: A data release that came early held 80 million or so unique TCRs from HLA-typed donors.

Study-level points and caveats: A later analysis linked a missense variant in DCLRE1C to the trimming of TCR beta V and J genes.

The primer mix had 60 Vbeta and 13 Jbeta primers. Measured with immunoSEQ multiplex PCR; TCRdb has only the in-frame clones, and not every one. The table lists roughly 120,000 clones, around 80% of them singletons, with just under 3% in the top ten. Trimming left V 3 bases short and J 5 bases short, with 16 bases between. Germline V gives CDR1 SGDLS, CDR2 YYNGEE. The CDR3 is made up of 15 amino acids. The chain uses TRBV9 and TRBJ2-3; a possible D gene is TRBD2 (6 bases). Sequencing was carried out using PBMCs. This clonotype was obtained from a woman aged 18 to 35 in good health and CMV-seropositive. In nucleotides, the CDR3 is TGTGCCAGCAGCGCCCGACTAGGAGACTTAGATACGCAGTATTTT. Its translation is CASSARLGDLDTQYF.